This T cell receptor beta chain was sequenced during a study of cytomegalovirus exposure and HLA in healthy donors. Study-wide results and limits: Among the sequence variants, a highly shared cluster was likely an artifact of sequencing. TCR association rates varied by HLA locus in a later analysis, with DRB1 highest and HLA-C lowest. The authors confirmed in vitro that a few CMV-associated chains were specific for CMV antigens.

There are 21 residues in the CDR3. PCR used 60 Vbeta primers and 13 Jbeta primers. Data came from immunoSEQ multiplex PCR; TCRdb stores just in-frame clones and leaves some out. The table includes under 200,000 clones, approximately 79% detected once. To note about this clone: Antigen: not known.

The sample consisted of PBMCs. This chain joins TRBV21-1 and TRBJ2-1; the D segment call TRBD2 is taken from the table without a DNA check. TRBV21-1 has pseudogene status. The clonotype originates from a human donor in good health. The CDR3, as DNA: TGTGCCAGCAGCAAAGCCATCCCTCTAGCGGGGGGGCAAAGCTCCTACAATGAGCAGTTCTTC. Protein product: CASSKAIPLAGGQSSYNEQFF.